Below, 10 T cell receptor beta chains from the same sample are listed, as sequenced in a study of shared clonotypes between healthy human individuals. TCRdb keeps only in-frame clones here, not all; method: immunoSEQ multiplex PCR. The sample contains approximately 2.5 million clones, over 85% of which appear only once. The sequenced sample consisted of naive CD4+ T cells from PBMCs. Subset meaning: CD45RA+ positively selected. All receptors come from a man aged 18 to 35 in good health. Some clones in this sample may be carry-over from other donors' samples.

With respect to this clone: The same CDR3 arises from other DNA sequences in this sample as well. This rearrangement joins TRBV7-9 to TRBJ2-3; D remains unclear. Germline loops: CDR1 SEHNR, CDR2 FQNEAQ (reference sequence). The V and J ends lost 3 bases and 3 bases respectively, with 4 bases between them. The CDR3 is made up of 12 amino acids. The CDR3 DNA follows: TGTGCCAGCAGCTTTAATACAGATACGCAGTATTTT. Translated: CASSFNTDTQYF.

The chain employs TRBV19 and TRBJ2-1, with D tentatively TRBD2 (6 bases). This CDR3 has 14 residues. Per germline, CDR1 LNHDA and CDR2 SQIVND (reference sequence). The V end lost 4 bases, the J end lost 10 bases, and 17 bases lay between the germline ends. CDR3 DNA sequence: TGTGCCAGTAGTACCCTCCGGGACTTACACGAGCAGTTCTTC. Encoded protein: CASSTLRDLHEQFF.

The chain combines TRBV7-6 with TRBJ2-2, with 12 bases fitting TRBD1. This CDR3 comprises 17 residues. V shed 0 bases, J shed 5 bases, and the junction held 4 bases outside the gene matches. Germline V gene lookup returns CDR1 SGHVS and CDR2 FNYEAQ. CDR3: CASSLAGQGALTGELFF. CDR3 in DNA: TGTGCCAGCAGCTTAGCGGGACAGGGGGCTCTAACCGGGGAGCTGTTTTTT.

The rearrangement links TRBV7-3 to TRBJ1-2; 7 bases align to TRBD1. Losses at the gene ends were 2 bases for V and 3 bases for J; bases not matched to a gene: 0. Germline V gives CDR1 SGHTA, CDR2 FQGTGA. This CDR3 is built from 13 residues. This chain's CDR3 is CASSLGQDYGYTF. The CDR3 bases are TGTGCCAGCAGCTTAGGACAGGACTATGGCTACACCTTC.

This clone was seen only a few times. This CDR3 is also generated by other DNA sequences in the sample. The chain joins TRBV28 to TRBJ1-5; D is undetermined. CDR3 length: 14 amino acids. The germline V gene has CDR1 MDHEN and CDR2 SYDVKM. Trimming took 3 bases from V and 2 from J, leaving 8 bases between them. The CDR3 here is CASSLTGGNQPQHF. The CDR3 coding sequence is TGTGCCAGCAGTTTGACTGGGGGCAATCAGCCCCAGCATTTT.

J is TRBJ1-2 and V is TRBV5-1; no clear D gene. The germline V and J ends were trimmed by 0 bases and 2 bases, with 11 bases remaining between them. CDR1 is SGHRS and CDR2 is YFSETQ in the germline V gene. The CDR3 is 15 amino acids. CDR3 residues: CASSLDIARNYGYTF. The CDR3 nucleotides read TGCGCCAGCAGCTTGGATATAGCCAGAAACTATGGCTACACCTTC.

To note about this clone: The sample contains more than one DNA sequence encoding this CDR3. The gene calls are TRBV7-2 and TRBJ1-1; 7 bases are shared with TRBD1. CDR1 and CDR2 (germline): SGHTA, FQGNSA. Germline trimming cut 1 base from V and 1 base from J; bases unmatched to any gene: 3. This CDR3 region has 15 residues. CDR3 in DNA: TGTGCCAGCAGCTTAGGGACAGGCAGGAACACTGAAGCTTTCTTT. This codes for CASSLGTGRNTEAFF.

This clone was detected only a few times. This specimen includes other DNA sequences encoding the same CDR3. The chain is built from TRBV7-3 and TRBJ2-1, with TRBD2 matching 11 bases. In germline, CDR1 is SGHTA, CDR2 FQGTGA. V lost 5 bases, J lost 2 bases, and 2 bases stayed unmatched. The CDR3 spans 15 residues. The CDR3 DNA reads TGTGCCAGCAGCCCGACTAGCGGGGCCTACAATGAGCAGTTCTTC. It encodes CASSPTSGAYNEQFF. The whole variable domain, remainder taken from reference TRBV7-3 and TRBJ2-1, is GAGVSQTPSNKVTEKGKYVELRCDPISGHTALYWYRQSLGQGPEFLIYFQGTGAADDSGLPNDRFFAVRPEGSVSTLKIQRTERGDSAVYLCASSPTSGAYNEQFFGPGTRLTVL.

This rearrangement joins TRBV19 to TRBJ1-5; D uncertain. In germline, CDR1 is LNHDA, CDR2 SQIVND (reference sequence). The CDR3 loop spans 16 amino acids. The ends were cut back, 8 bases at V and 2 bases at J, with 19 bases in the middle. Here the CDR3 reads CASSQSPWEGNQPQHF. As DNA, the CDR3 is TGTGCCAGTTCACAATCCCCCTGGGAAGGCAATCAGCCCCAGCATTTT.

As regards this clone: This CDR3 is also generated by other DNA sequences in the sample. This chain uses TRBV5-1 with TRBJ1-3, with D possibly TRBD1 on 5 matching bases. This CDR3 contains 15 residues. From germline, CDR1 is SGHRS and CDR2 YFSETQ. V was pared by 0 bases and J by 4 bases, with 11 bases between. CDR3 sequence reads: CASSLAQGSGNTIYF. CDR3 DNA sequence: TGCGCCAGCAGCTTGGCCCAGGGATCCGGAAACACCATATATTTT. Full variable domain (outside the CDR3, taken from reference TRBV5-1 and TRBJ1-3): KAGVTQTPRYLIKTRGQQVTLSCSPISGHRSVSWYQQTPGQGLQFLFEYFSETQRNKGNFPGRFSGRQFSNSRSEMNVSTLELGDSALYLCASSLAQGSGNTIYFGEGSWLTVV.